The T cell receptor (beta chain) under discussion was sequenced for a study of PD-1 blockade in classical Hodgkin lymphoma. TCRdb keeps only in-frame clones here, not all; method: immunoSEQ multiplex PCR. The sample lists fewer than 90,000 clones; over 90% were seen once. Germline CDR1 SNHLY, CDR2 FYNNEI. CDR3 length equals 14 residues. The V segment lost 8 bases and the J segment 4 bases; nucleotides outside the gene matches: 9. Time point denoted: newly diagnosed, previously untreated cHL patient sample. The sequence was collected from a human donor with classical Hodgkin lymphoma. The source material was peripheral blood mononuclear cells (PBMCs). This chain uses TRBV2 with TRBJ2-3, with 7 bases lining up with TRBD2. The CDR3 spells CASHSGVGADTQYF. In DNA form, the CDR3 reads TGTGCCAGCCACAGCGGGGTAGGGGCAGATACGCAGTATTTT.